This T cell receptor (beta chain) appears in the sequencing data of a study of immune cell composition in non-small cell lung cancer. Study-wide background: Most cases were lung adenocarcinoma or squamous cell carcinoma.

Measured with immunoSEQ multiplex PCR; TCRdb has only the in-frame clones, and not every one. The sample comprises some 4,900 clones, over 55% of which are singletons, and around 15% rests with the top ten. Findings of the study overall: No significant correlation existed between pack-years smoked and tumour clonality.

Normal lung was taken at the farthest possible site, at least 3 cm from tumour. Comment on this clone: Its antigen is unknown.

Sequencing used non-adjacent lung tissue. The TCR comes from a human donor with non-small cell lung cancer.

Written as DNA, the CDR3 is TGCGCCAGCAGCGACCCAGGGATAGCCGGGGAGCTGTTTTTT. Translating gives CASSDPGIAGELFF. The chain links TRBV5-1 to TRBJ2-2; D possibly corresponds to TRBD1 (5 bases). V lost 4 bases and J lost 6, with 13 bases in between. Germline-derived CDR1 and CDR2 are SGHRS and YFSETQ. This CDR3 spans 14 amino acids.